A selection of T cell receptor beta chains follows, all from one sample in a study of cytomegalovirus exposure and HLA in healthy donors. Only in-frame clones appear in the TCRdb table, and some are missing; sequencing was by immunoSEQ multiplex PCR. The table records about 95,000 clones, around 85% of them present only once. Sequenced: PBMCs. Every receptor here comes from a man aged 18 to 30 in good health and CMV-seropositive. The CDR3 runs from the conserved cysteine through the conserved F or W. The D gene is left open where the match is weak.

cdr3_aa: CASSQRDSQETQYF
d_call: TRBD1
v_call: TRBV18

cdr3_aa: CASSLGSNLATNEKLFF
d_call: .
v_call: TRBV5-1

cdr3_aa: CASRIGQITDTQYF
d_call: .
v_call: TRBV6-5

cdr3_aa: CASGAGTNYGYTF
d_call: .
v_call: TRBV2

cdr3_aa: CASSLQGYEGAFF
d_call: .
v_call: TRBV5-6

cdr3_aa: CASNILAGGSDTQYF
d_call: TRBD2
v_call: TRBV27

cdr3_aa: CASSLGQGHSYEQYF
d_call: .
v_call: TRBV7-2

cdr3_aa: CASKGQGLTNEKLFF
d_call: TRBD1
v_call: TRBV10-2

cdr3_aa: CASRRYGVNTEAFF
d_call: .
v_call: TRBV10-2

cdr3_aa: CASSLREGSETQYF
d_call: TRBD2
v_call: TRBV7-6

cdr3_aa: CAWGRMGGDSLQETQYF
d_call: .
v_call: TRBV30

cdr3_aa: CASSTSAATSGYEQYF
d_call: TRBD2
v_call: TRBV19

cdr3_aa: CASSLNRGGVADTQYF
d_call: .
v_call: TRBV5-4

cdr3_aa: CASSQSGRPENIQYF
d_call: TRBD2
v_call: TRBV19

cdr3_aa: CASSPGLAKSSYNEQFF
d_call: TRBD2
v_call: TRBV4-1

cdr3_aa: CASSSGQGAREKLFF
d_call: TRBD1
v_call: TRBV5-1

cdr3_aa: CASSLAGTGGQETQYF
d_call: TRBD1
v_call: TRBV5-1

cdr3_aa: CASRRNPGRDEQFF
d_call: TRBD2
v_call: TRBV2

cdr3_aa: CASSLDSGNTEAFF
d_call: .
v_call: TRBV11-3

cdr3_aa: CASSLTPDTQYF
d_call: .
v_call: TRBV7-9

cdr3_aa: CASSQSGTGGGIAGELFF
d_call: TRBD1
v_call: TRBV27

cdr3_aa: CASSLIAGDPEQFF
d_call: TRBD2
v_call: TRBV5-1

cdr3_aa: CASSPEAGASYEQYF
d_call: .
v_call: TRBV7-3

cdr3_aa: CASSFIMSGTIRTDTQYF
d_call: TRBD2
v_call: TRBV5-1

cdr3_aa: CASSPQGSGNTIYF
d_call: .
v_call: TRBV19

cdr3_aa: CASSLPPGRANEQFF
d_call: .
v_call: TRBV18

cdr3_aa: CATSGLLGKNTEAFF
d_call: .
v_call: TRBV28

cdr3_aa: CASQVSGGLGNEQFF
d_call: TRBD2
v_call: TRBV5-1

cdr3_aa: CASSSGTEGNIQYF
d_call: .
v_call: TRBV5-1

cdr3_aa: CASLASEGSNEQFF
d_call: .
v_call: TRBV11-3

cdr3_aa: CASSLVSSYEQYF
d_call: .
v_call: TRBV5-6

cdr3_aa: CASSLDNSGNTIYF
d_call: .
v_call: TRBV6-1

cdr3_aa: CASSTSASGRYYEQYF
d_call: TRBD2
v_call: TRBV13

cdr3_aa: CASSEGSLAGVNEQFF
d_call: TRBD2
v_call: TRBV9

cdr3_aa: CSVDFGGNQPQHF
d_call: .
v_call: TRBV29-1

cdr3_aa: CASSYLDRDPYEQYF
d_call: TRBD1
v_call: TRBV6-6

cdr3_aa: CASPDRERAEAFF
d_call: TRBD1
v_call: TRBV2

cdr3_aa: CSAKTNEKLFF
d_call: .
v_call: TRBV29-1

cdr3_aa: CASSRSQGGETQYF
d_call: .
v_call: TRBV27

cdr3_aa: CASSLEIFTGTGVRDTQYF
d_call: TRBD1
v_call: TRBV5-1

cdr3_aa: CAWSPGAGGPYNEQFF
d_call: TRBD2
v_call: TRBV30

cdr3_aa: CASSLTDYLAKNIQYF
d_call: .
v_call: TRBV28

cdr3_aa: CASSRQGATGELFF
d_call: .
v_call: TRBV21-1